One T cell receptor beta chain is described in this entry. The CDR3 sequence is 19 residues long. V gave up 3 bases and J gave up 2 bases; unmatched junction bases: 11. Germline assignment: CDR1 ENHRY and CDR2 SYGVKD. The data stem from a study of T cell changes during pregnancy in multiple sclerosis. Only in-frame clones appear in the TCRdb table, and some are missing; sequencing was by immunoSEQ multiplex PCR. The sample holds 55,000 to 85,000 clones, about nine tenths seen once. This chain connects TRBV10-3 to TRBJ2-6, with 9 bases aligning to TRBD1. The sequence was collected from a female donor with multiple sclerosis, enrolled in a pregnancy study. The sample was peripheral blood, taken in the third trimester of pregnancy. The CDR3: CAISDLGTGNLPGANVLTF. CDR3 nucleotide sequence: TGTGCCATCAGTGACCTCGGGACAGGGAACCTCCCTGGGGCCAACGTCCTGACTTTC.